Shown below are 9 T cell receptor beta chains from a single sample sequenced in a study of blood T cell repertoires in COVID-19. Using immunoSEQ multiplex PCR, the repertoire was profiled, and TCRdb retains in-frame clones only, with some absent. Among around 340,000 clones listed, roughly nine tenths were seen once. Material for sequencing was peripheral blood. Source of these receptors: a woman between 55 and 75 years old with COVID-19, enrolled during active disease.

This clone was seen a single time. V gene TRBV7-3 combines with J gene TRBJ2-2, with 7 bases fitting TRBD1. The CDR3 spans 14 residues. The J segment lost 3 bases and the V segment lost 7 bases, leaving 5 bases of the junction unmatched. Germline-derived CDR1 and CDR2 are SGHTA and FQGTGA. CDR3 sequence (DNA): TGTGCCAGCACTAAGGGGGCGGACACCGGGGAGCTGTTTTTT. This encodes CASTKGADTGELFF. Variable domain in full (rest from reference TRBV7-3 and TRBJ2-2): GAGVSQTPSNKVTEKGKYVELRCDPISGHTALYWYRQSLGQGPEFLIYFQGTGAADDSGLPNDRFFAVRPEGSVSTLKIQRTERGDSAVYLCASTKGADTGELFFGEGSRLTVL.

The gene calls are TRBV6-5 and TRBJ1-2; 10 nucleotides match TRBD1. CDR3 size: 14 residues. The germline V gene has CDR1 MNHEY and CDR2 SVGAGI. Germline trimming cut 4 bases from V and 8 bases from J; bases unmatched to any gene: 7. The CDR3, as DNA: TGTGCCAGCAGTTCCCGACAGGGGGCGGGCGGCTACACCTTC. Translation: CASSSRQGAGGYTF.

The chain joins TRBV7-8 to TRBJ1-1; D uncertain. CDR3 length: 12 amino acids. V was cut by 6 bases and J by 5 bases, with 10 bases left in between. Germline CDR1 reads SGHVS; CDR2 reads FQNEAQ. CDR3 protein: CASRAHWTEAFF. CDR3 nucleotides: TGTGCCAGCAGGGCTCATTGGACTGAAGCTTTCTTT.

This chain's CDR3 is CASSPYPAGRTEAFF. CDR3 nucleotide sequence: TGTGCCAGCAGTCCGTACCCGGCAGGGCGAACTGAAGCTTTCTTT. This rearrangement joins TRBV27 to TRBJ1-1; D perhaps matches TRBD1 (5 bases). Germline-derived CDR1 and CDR2 are MNHEY and SMNVEV (reference sequence). The V end lost 5 bases, the J end lost 5 bases, and 18 bases lay between the germline ends. The CDR3 has 15 residues.

The chain is built from TRBV19 and TRBJ1-2; TRBD1 matches at 7 bases. J was trimmed by 4 bases and V by 3 bases; bases with no gene match: 5. In germline, CDR1 is LNHDA, CDR2 SQIVND (reference sequence). The CDR3 runs 14 residues. The DNA for the CDR3 is TGTGCCAGTAGTATCTGGGACAGCTTCTATGGCTACACCTTC. This encodes CASSIWDSFYGYTF.

This rearrangement joins TRBV7-8 to TRBJ1-1; a possible D gene is TRBD1 (6 bases). The CDR3 runs to 18 residues. V gave up 0 bases and J gave up 4 bases, with 21 bases separating them. Germline V gene data show CDR1 as SGHVS and CDR2 as FQNEAQ. The CDR3 reads CASSLAIGQQGRITEAFF. In DNA form, the CDR3 reads TGTGCCAGCAGCTTAGCCATCGGACAGCAGGGGCGCATCACTGAAGCTTTCTTT.

The rearrangement joins TRBV5-1 to TRBJ2-3; D is possibly TRBD2 (6 bases). Per the germline V gene, CDR1 is SGHRS and CDR2 is YFSETQ. CDR3 size: 14 residues. Between the trimmed V and J ends, which lost 0 bases and 5 bases, there was a span of 10 bases. CDR3 amino acids: CASSLAGVKDTQYF. The CDR3 DNA sequence: TGCGCCAGCAGCTTGGCGGGGGTAAAAGATACGCAGTATTTT.

The DNA of the CDR3 is TGTGCCAGCAGTCCAGGGGGCCAGGATGAAAAACTGTTTTTT. Translating it yields CASSPGGQDEKLFF. The chain uses TRBV28 and TRBJ1-4; 8 bases match TRBD1. The CDR3 runs 14 residues. Germline CDR1 reads MDHEN; CDR2 reads SYDVKM. V shed 5 bases, J shed 6 bases, and the junction held 5 bases outside the gene matches. The whole variable domain, remainder taken from reference TRBV28 and TRBJ1-4, is DVKVTQSSRYLVKRTGEKVFLECVQDMDHENMFWYRQDPGLGLRLIYFSYDVKMKEKGDIPEGYSVSREKKERFSLILESASTNQTSMYLCASSPGGQDEKLFFGSGTQLSVL.

The chain has TRBV6-6 and TRBJ2-1; the D gene is possibly TRBD1 (6 bases). Looked up from germline, CDR1 is MNHNY and CDR2 is SVGAGI (reference sequence). Trimming removed 2 bases at V and 4 bases at J, with 9 bases between. The CDR3 has 14 amino acids. The CDR3 nucleotides read TGTGCCAGCAGTTACGGTCAGGGGTACAATGAGCAGTTCTTC. Amino acids: CASSYGQGYNEQFF.